The present T cell receptor beta chain was sequenced within a study of beta chain features in type 1 diabetes. Every bit of the isolated RNA underwent reverse transcription, so sequencing read expressed TCRB transcripts. Assay: immunoSEQ multiplex PCR; the TCRdb copy retains only in-frame clones and omits some. Counted here are some 150,000 clones, 40% to 55% occurring once; the ten biggest clones make up around 0.45%. V gave up 0 bases and J gave up 7 bases; unmatched junction bases: 6. Germline CDR1 is SGHTA and CDR2 is FQGNSA. This CDR3 region has 15 residues. The sequencing sample was made of Tregs from blood. This sequence joins TRBV7-2 and TRBJ2-3; the match to TRBD2 covers 8 bases. The sequence came from a man in his late teens or twenties in good health. The CDR3 DNA is TGTGCCAGCAGCTTAGCCAGCGGGAGTGAATATACGCAGTATTTT. As protein: CASSLASGSEYTQYF. The whole variable domain, remainder taken from reference TRBV7-2 and TRBJ2-3, is GAGVSQSPSNKVTEKGKDVELRCDPISGHTALYWYRQSLGQGLEFLIYFQGNSAPDKSGLPSDRFSAERTGGSVSTLTIQRTQQEDSAVYLCASSLASGSEYTQYFGPGTRLTVL.